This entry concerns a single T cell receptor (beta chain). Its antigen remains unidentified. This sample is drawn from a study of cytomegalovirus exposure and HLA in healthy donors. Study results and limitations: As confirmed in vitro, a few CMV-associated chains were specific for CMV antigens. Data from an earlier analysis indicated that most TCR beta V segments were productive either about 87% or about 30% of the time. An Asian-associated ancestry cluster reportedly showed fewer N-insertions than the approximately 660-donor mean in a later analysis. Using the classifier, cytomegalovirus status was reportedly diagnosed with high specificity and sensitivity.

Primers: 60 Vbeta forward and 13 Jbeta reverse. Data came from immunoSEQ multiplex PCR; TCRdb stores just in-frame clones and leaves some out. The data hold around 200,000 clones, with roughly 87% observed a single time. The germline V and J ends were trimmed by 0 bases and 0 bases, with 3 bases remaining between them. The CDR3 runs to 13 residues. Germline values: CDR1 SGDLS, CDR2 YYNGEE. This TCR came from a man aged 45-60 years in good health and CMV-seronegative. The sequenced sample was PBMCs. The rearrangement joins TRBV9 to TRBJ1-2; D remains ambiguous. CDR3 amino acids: CASSVGPNYGYTF. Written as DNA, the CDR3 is TGTGCCAGCAGCGTAGGGCCTAACTATGGCTACACCTTC.